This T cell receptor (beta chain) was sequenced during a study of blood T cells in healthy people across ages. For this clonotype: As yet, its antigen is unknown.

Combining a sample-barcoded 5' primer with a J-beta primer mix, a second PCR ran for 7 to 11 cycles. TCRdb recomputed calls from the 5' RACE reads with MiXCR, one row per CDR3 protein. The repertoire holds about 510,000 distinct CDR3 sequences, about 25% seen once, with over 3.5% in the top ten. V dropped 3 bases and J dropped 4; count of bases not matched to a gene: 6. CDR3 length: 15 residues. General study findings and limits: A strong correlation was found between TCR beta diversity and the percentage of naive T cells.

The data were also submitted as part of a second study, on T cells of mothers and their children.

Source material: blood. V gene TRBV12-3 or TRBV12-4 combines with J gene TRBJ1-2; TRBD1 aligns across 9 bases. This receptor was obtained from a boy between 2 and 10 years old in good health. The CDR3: CASSFTGGFGYGYTF. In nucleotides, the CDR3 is TGTGCCAGCAGTTTTACAGGGGGCTTCGGCTATGGCTACACCTTC.